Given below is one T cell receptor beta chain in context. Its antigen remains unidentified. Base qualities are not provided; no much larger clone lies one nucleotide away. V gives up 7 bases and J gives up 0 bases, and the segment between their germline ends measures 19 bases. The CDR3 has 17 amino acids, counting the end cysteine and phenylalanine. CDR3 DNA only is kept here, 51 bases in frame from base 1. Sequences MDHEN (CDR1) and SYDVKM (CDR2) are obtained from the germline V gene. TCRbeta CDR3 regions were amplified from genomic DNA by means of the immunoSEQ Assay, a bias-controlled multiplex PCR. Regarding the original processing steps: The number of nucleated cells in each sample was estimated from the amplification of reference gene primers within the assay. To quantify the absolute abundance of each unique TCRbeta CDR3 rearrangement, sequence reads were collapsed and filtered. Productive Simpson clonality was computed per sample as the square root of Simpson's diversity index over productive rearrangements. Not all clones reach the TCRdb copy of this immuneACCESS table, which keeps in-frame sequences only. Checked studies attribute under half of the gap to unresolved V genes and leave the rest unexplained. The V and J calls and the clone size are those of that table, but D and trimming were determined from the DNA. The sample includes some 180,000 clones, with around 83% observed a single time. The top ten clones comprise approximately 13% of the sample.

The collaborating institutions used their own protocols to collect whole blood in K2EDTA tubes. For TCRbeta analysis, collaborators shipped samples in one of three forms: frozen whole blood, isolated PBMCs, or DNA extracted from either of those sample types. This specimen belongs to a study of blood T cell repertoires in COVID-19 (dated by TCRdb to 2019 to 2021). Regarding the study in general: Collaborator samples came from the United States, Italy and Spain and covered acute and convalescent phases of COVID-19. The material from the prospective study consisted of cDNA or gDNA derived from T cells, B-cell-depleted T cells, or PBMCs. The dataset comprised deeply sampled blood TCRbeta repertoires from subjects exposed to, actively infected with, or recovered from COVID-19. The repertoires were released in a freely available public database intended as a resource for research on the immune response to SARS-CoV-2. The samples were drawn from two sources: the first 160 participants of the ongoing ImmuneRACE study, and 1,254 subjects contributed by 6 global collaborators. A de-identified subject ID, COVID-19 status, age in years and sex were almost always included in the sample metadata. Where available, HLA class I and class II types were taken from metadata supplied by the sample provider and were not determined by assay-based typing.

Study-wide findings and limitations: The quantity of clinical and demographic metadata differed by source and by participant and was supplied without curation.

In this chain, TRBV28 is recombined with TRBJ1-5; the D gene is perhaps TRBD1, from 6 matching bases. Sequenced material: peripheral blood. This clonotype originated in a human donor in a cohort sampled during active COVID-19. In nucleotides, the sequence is TGTGCCAGCAATCAGGGGTTGGGCGCTTATAGCAATCAGCCCCAGCATTTT. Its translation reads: CASNQGLGAYSNQPQHF.